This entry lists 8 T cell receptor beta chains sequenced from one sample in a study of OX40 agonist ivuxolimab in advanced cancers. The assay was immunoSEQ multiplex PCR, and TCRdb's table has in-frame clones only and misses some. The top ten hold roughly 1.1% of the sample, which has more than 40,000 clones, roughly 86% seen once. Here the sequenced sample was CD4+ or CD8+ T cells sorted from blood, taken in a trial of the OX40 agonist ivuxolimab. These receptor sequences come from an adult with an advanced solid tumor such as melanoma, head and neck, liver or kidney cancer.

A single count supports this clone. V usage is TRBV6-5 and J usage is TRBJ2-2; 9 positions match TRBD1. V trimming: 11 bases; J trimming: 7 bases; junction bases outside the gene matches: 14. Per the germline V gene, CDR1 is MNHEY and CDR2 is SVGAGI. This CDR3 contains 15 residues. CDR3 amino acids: CAGYQNRGRGGELFF. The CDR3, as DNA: TGTGCCGGCTATCAGAACAGGGGGCGCGGCGGGGAGCTGTTTTTT.

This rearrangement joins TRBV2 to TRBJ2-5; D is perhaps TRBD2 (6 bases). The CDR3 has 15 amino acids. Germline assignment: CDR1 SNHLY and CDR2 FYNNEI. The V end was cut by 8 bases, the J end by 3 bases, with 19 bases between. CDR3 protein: CASGAGPGREETQYF. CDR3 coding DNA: TGTGCCAGCGGGGCGGGGCCTGGGCGAGAAGAGACCCAGTACTTC.

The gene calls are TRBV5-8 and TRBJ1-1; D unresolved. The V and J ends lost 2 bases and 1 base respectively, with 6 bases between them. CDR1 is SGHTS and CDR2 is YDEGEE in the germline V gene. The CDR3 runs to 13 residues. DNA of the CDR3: TGTGCCAGCAGCTTCGCGAGGAACACTGAAGCTTTCTTT. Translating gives CASSFARNTEAFF. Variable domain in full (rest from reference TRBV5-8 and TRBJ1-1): EAGVTQSPTHLIKTRGQQATLRCSPISGHTSVYWYQQALGLGLQFLLWYDEGEERNRGNFPPRFSGRQFPNYSSELNVNALELEDSALYLCASSFARNTEAFFGQGTRLTVV.

The DNA of the CDR3 is TGTGCCAGCAGTTACGCGGACTATGGCTACACCTTC. This translates into CASSYADYGYTF. The rearrangement links TRBV6-5 to TRBJ1-2; D gene uncertain. This CDR3 comprises 12 residues. Germline loops: CDR1 MNHEY, CDR2 SVGAGI. Trimming stripped 2 bases from V and 3 bases from J, with 4 bases between.

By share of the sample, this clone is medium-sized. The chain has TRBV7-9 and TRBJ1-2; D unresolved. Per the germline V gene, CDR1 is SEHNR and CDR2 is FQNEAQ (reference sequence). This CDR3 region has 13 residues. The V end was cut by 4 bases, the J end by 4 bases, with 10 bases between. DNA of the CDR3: TGTGCCAGCAGCTATGGACCTCGCTATGGCTACACCTTC. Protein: CASSYGPRYGYTF.

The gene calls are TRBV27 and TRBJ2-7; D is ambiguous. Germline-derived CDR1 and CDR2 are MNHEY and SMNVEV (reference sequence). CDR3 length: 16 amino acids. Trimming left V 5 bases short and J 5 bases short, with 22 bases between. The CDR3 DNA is TGTGCCAGCAGTCGGCGTGGCCACGAGATGATCGACGAGCAGTACTTC. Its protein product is CASSRRGHEMIDEQYF.

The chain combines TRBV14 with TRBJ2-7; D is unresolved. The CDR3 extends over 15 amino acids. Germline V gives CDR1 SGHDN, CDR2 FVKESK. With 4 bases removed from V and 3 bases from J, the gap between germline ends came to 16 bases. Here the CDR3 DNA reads TGTGCCAGCAGCCCTGAACACTTCAATTTCTACGAGCAGTACTTC. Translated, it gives CASSPEHFNFYEQYF.

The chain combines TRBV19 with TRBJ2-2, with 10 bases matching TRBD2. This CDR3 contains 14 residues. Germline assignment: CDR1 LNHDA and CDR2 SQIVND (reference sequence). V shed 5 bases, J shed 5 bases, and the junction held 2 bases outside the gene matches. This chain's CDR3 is CASSDSGRTGELFF. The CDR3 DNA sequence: TGTGCCAGTAGTGATAGCGGGAGGACCGGGGAGCTGTTTTTT.